A single sample gave rise to the 8 T cell receptor beta chains below, sequenced in a study of blood T cell repertoires in COVID-19. Method: immunoSEQ multiplex PCR; TCRdb's copy keeps in-frame clones and lacks some. This repertoire shows hundreds of thousands of clones, roughly 90% found once; its top ten account for around 4.8%. Material for sequencing was PBMCs or T cells enriched from blood (not recorded which). These receptor sequences come from a man in his fifties or sixties who had recovered from COVID-19.

The V and J genes are TRBV6-2 or TRBV6-3 and TRBJ1-2, with a possible D match to TRBD1 (5 bases). CDR3 length: 15 residues. Germline CDR1 and CDR2: MNHEY and SVGEGT. The V end was cut by 2 bases, the J end by 3 bases, with 13 bases between. CDR3 nucleotides: TGTGCCAGCAGTTACGCGCGGGGGGACGACTATGGCTACACCTTC. Translation gives CASSYARGDDYGYTF.

V usage is TRBV4-1 and J usage is TRBJ2-3; possibly TRBD2 for D (5 bases). Trimming took off 0 bases at V and 4 bases at J, with 8 bases between the two ends. Germline V gene lookup returns CDR1 MGHRA and CDR2 YSYEKL. The CDR3 spans 14 residues. CDR3 protein: CASSQERTSDTQYF. CDR3 in DNA: TGCGCCAGCAGCCAAGAAAGGACTTCAGATACGCAGTATTTT.

The chain carries TRBV5-1 and TRBJ2-5; 11 bases line up with TRBD2. The CDR3 consists of 15 residues. J lost 2 bases, V lost 3 bases, and 3 bases had no gene match. Germline V gene lookup returns CDR1 SGHRS and CDR2 YFSETQ. CDR3 nucleotide sequence: TGCGCCAGCAGCTCGGGACTAGCGGTACAAGAGACCCAGTACTTC. Translated: CASSSGLAVQETQYF.

This clone was detected a few times. The chain recombines TRBV5-1 with TRBJ1-4; 10 nucleotides line up with TRBD1. V was pared by 0 bases and J by 5 bases, with 1 base of the junction left unmatched. This CDR3 region has 15 residues. Germline V gene lookup returns CDR1 SGHRS and CDR2 YFSETQ. In DNA, the CDR3 is TGCGCCAGCAGCTTGGCGGGACAGGGGAATGAAAAACTGTTTTTT. Residues: CASSLAGQGNEKLFF.

This clone has just one count. The DNA of the CDR3 is TGCGCCAGCGGGACAGGGGGCCGTTGGAGTGAAAAACTGTTTTTT. It encodes CASGTGGRWSEKLFF. This sequence joins TRBV5-1 and TRBJ1-4, with TRBD1 identical over 12 bases. After removal of 7 bases from V and 7 bases from J, the junction contained 8 bases not matched to a gene. From germline, CDR1 is SGHRS and CDR2 YFSETQ. The CDR3 is made up of 15 amino acids.

The chain has TRBV18 and TRBJ2-7, with TRBD1 matching 10 bases. This CDR3 has 15 amino acids. V lost 8 bases and J lost 3; bases outside the gene matches: 10. Germline V gene data show CDR1 as KGHSH and CDR2 as LQKENI. CDR3 sequence: CASLPGQGVGYEQYF. The CDR3, as DNA: TGTGCCAGCCTACCCGGACAGGGGGTCGGCTACGAGCAGTACTTC.

The chain links TRBV3-1 (or the pseudogene TRBV3-2) to TRBJ2-2; D not certain. This CDR3 contains 15 residues. CDR1 and CDR2 from the germline V gene are LGHDT and YNNKEL (reference sequence). The V end was cut by 1 base, the J end by 5 bases, with 11 bases between. CDR3 coding DNA: TGTGCCAGCAGCCAAGGGTGGGCTTGGACCGGGGAGCTGTTTTTT. Protein: CASSQGWAWTGELFF.

In regard to this clone: Different DNA sequences within this sample yield the same CDR3. The rearrangement uses TRBV7-2 and TRBJ1-1, with a possible D match to TRBD1 (6 bases). The germline gives CDR1 SGHTA, CDR2 FQGNSA. V was shortened by 1 base and J by 5 bases, with 11 bases between the two germline ends. This CDR3 is built from 14 residues. CDR3 DNA sequence: TGTGCCAGCAGCTTAGTGCGGGGGCCGACTGAAGCTTTCTTT. It codes for CASSLVRGPTEAFF.